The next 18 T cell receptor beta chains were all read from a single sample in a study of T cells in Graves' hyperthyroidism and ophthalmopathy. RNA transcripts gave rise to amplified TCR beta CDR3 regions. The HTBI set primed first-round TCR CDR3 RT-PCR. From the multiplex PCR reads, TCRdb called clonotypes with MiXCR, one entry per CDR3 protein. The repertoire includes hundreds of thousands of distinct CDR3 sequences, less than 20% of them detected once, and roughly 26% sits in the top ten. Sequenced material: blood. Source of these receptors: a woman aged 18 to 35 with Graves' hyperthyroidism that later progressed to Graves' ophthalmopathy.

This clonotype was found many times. CDR3 DNA: TGTGCCAGCACACCCAGCGGATCAGGCCAAGAGACCCAGTACTTC. Translating it yields CASTPSGSGQETQYF. The V call is TRBV12-3 or TRBV12-4, the J call TRBJ2-5; maybe TRBD2 (5 bases). The V gene lost 7 bases and the J gene lost 1 base, with 16 bases spanning the gap. This CDR3 has 15 residues.

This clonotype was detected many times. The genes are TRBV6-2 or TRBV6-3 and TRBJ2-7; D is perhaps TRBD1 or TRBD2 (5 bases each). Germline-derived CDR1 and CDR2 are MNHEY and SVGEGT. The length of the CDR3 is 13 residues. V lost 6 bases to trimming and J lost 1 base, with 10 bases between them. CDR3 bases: TGTGCCAGCAGCCGGGACGGTTCCTACGAGCAGTACTTC. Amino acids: CASSRDGSYEQYF.

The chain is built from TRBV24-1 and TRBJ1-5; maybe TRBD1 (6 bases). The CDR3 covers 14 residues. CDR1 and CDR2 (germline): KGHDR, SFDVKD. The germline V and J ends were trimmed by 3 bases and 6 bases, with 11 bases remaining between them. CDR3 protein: CATSDPGAGQPQHF. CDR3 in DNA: TGTGCCACCAGTGATCCAGGGGCTGGTCAGCCCCAGCATTTT.

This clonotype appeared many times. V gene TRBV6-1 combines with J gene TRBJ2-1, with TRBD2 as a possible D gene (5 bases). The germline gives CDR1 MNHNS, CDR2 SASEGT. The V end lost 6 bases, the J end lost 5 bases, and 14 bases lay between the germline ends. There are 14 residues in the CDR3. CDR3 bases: TGTGCCAGCAGGCCGCTGAGCGGCAACAATGAGCAGTTCTTC. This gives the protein CASRPLSGNNEQFF.

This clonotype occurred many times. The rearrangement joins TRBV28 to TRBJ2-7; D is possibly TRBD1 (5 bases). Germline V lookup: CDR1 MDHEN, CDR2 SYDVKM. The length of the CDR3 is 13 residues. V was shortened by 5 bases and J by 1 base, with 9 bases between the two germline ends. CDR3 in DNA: TGTGCCAGCAGTGGGGCAGGGTCCTACGAGCAGTACTTC. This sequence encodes CASSGAGSYEQYF.

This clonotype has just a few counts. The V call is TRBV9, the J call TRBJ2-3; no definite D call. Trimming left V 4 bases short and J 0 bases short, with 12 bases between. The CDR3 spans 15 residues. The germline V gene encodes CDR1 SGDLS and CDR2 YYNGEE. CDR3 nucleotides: TGTGCCAGCAGCCCCACAAGTTTTAGCACAGATACGCAGTATTTT. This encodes CASSPTSFSTDTQYF.

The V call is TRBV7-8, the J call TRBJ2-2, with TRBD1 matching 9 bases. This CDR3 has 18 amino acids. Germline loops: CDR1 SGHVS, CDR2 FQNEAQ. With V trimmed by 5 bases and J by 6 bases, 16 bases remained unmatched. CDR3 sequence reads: CASSILTGTGNGAGELFF. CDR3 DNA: TGTGCCAGCAGCATCCTGACCGGGACAGGGAACGGGGCCGGGGAGCTGTTTTTT. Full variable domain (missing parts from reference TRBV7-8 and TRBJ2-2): GAGVSQSPRYKVAKRGQDVALRCDPISGHVSLFWYQQALGQGPEFLTYFQNEAQLDKSGLPSDRFFAERPEGSVSTLKIQRTQQEDSAVYLCASSILTGTGNGAGELFFGEGSRLTVL.

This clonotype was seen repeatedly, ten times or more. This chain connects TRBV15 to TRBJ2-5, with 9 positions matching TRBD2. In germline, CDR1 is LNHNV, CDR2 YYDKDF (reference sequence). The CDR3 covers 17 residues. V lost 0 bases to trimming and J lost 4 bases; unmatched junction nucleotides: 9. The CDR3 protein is CATSRDKAGGPLETQYF. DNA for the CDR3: TGTGCCACCAGCAGAGATAAGGCGGGAGGGCCTCTAGAGACCCAGTACTTC.

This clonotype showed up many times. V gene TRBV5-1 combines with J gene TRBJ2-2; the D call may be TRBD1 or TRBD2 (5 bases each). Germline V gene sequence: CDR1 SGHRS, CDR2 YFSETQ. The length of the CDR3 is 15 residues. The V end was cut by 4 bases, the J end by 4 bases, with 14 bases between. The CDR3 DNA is TGCGCCAGCAGCGCCCGGGACGGAGTCACCGGGGAGCTGTTTTTT. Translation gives CASSARDGVTGELFF.

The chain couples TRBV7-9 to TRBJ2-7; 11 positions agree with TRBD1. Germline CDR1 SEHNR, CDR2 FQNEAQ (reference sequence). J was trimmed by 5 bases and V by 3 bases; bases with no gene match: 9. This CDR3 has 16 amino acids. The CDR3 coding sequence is TGTGCCAGCAGCTTTTTGGGGACAGGGGGGGTTAACGAGCAGTACTTC. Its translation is CASSFLGTGGVNEQYF.

Written as DNA, the CDR3 is TGTGCCACCAGTGATTGGAGTAGCGGGAGGAAAAGCTCCTACAATGAGCAGTTCTTC. This gives the protein CATSDWSSGRKSSYNEQFF. The V call is TRBV24-1, the J call TRBJ2-1, with TRBD2 matching over 10 bases. Germline V gene lookup returns CDR1 KGHDR and CDR2 SFDVKD. The CDR3 is 19 residues long. V lost 2 bases, J lost 0 bases, and 9 bases stayed unmatched.

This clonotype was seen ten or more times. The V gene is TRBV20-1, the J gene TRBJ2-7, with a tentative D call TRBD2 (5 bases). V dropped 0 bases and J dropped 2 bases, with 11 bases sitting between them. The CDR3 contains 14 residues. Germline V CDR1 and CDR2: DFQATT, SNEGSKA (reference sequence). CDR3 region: CSARERALTYEQYF. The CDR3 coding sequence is TGCAGTGCTAGAGAGCGGGCCCTGACCTACGAGCAGTACTTC.

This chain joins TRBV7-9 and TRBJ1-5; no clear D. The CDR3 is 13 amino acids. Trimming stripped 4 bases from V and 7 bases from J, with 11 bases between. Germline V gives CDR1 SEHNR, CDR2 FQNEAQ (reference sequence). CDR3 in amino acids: CASSSVHGQPQHF. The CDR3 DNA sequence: TGTGCCAGCAGCTCTGTGCATGGCCAGCCCCAGCATTTT.

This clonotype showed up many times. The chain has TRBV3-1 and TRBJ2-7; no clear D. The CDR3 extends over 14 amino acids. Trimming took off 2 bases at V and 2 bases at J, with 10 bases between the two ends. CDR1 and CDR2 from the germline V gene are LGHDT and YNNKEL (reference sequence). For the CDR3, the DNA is TGTGCCAGCAGCCAATTCGGCAGAACCTACGAGCAGTACTTC. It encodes CASSQFGRTYEQYF.

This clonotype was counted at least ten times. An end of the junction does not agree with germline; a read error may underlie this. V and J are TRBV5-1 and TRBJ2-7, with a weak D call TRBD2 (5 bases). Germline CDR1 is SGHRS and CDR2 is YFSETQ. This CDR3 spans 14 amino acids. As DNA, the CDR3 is TGTGCCAGCAGTTTAGAAGGGAGCTCCTACGAGCAGTACTTC. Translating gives CASSLEGSSYEQYF. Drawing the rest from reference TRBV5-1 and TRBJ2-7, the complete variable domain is KAGVTQTPRYLIKTRGQQVTLSCSPISGHRSVSWYQQTPGQGLQFLFEYFSETQRNKGNFPGRFSGRQFSNSRSEMNVSTLELGDSALYLCASSLEGSSYEQYFGPGTRLTVT.

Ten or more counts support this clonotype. The CDR3 DNA is TGTGCCAGCAGCGTAGGAAGAGGCTCCTACAATGAGCAGTTCTTC. This encodes CASSVGRGSYNEQFF. V is TRBV9 and J is TRBJ2-1; the D is unclear. V lost 0 bases, J lost 0 bases, and 7 bases lay in between. CDR3 length: 15 residues. Germline V lookup: CDR1 SGDLS, CDR2 YYNGEE.

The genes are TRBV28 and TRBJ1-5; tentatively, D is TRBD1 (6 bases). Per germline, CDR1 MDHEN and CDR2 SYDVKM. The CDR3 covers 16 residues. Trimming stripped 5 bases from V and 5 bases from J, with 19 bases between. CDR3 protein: CASSGGKVGGYQPQHF. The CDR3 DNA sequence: TGTGCCAGCAGTGGCGGGAAAGTCGGGGGCTATCAGCCCCAGCATTTT.

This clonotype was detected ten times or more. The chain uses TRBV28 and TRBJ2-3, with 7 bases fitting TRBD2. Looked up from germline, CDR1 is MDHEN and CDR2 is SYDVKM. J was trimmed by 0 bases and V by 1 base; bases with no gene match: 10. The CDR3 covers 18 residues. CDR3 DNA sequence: TGTGCCAGCAGTTTATTAGGGGAGGGTTACGCAAGCACAGATACGCAGTATTTT. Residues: CASSLLGEGYASTDTQYF.